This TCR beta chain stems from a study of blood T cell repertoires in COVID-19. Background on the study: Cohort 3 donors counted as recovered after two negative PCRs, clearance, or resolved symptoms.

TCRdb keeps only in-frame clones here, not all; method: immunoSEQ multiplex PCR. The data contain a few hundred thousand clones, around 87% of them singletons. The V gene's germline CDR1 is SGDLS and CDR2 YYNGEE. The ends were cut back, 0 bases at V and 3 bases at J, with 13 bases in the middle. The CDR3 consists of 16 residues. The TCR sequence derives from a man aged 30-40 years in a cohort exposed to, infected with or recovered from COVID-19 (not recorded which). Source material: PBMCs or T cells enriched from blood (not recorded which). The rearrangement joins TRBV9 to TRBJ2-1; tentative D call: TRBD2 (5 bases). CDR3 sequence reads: CASSVGQAVRYNEQFF. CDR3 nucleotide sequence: TGTGCCAGCAGCGTAGGGCAAGCGGTCCGCTACAATGAGCAGTTCTTC.